The TCR beta chain described here comes from a study of blood T cells in healthy people across ages. Findings of the study overall: Across the age range, TCR beta diversity per million T cells fell in a roughly linear way.

PCR was performed a second time for roughly 7 to 11 cycles using a sample-barcoded 5' primer and a J-beta primer mix. Each CDR3 protein is one row after TCRdb ran MiXCR on the 5' RACE reads. This sample has 1.5 million to 2 million distinct CDR3 sequences, with about two fifths found just once. As to this clonotype: The antigen remains unidentified.

This CDR3 has 15 amino acids. The germline V and J ends were trimmed by 0 bases and 4 bases, with 11 bases remaining between them. The V gene's germline CDR1 is MGHRA and CDR2 YSYEKL. This sequence originates from a human donor in good health. The chain joins TRBV4-1 to TRBJ2-3; weak D call: TRBD2 (5 bases). The sequencing input was blood. The CDR3 spells CASSQDERASDTQYF. The DNA for the CDR3 is TGCGCCAGCAGCCAAGATGAGAGGGCATCAGATACGCAGTATTTT.